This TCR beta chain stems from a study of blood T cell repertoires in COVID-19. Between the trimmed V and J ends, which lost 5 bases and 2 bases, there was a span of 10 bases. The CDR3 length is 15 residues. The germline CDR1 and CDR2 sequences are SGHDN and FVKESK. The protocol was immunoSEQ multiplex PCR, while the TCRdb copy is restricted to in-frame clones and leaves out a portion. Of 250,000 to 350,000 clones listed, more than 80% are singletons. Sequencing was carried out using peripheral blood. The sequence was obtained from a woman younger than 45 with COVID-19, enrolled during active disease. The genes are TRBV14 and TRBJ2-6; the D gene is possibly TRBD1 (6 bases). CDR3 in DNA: TGTGCCAGCAGCGTAGGGGGTGCTGGGGCCAACGTCCTGACTTTC. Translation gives CASSVGGAGANVLTF. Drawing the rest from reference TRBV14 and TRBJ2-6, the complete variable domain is EAGVTQFPSHSVIEKGQTVTLRCDPISGHDNLYWYRRVMGKEIKFLLHFVKESKQDESGMPNNRFLAERTGGTYSTLKVQPAELEDSGVYFCASSVGGAGANVLTFGAGSRLTVL.